This TCR beta chain was profiled in a study of early T cells in non-severe SARS-CoV-2 infection. Study details: Sequencing of unsorted whole blood was done on bulk RNA, leaving chains unpaired.

TCRdb reanalysed the 5' RACE reads using MiXCR and keeps one entry per CDR3 protein. The sample contains tens of thousands of distinct CDR3 sequences, approximately 12% of which appear only once. The source material was whole blood, sampled at baseline. This sequence originates from an adult who was a healthcare worker with PCR-confirmed SARS-CoV-2 infection or an uninfected control (not recorded which).

The CDR3 nucleotides read TGTGCCAGCAGCTTGGACTCTAACTATGGCTACACCTTC. Its protein is CASSLDSNYGYTF. The chain combines TRBV7-9 with TRBJ1-2; D gene unclear. Per the germline V gene, CDR1 is SEHNR and CDR2 is FQNEAQ (reference sequence). The germline V and J ends were trimmed by 3 bases and 0 bases, with 5 bases remaining between them. The CDR3 is 13 amino acids.